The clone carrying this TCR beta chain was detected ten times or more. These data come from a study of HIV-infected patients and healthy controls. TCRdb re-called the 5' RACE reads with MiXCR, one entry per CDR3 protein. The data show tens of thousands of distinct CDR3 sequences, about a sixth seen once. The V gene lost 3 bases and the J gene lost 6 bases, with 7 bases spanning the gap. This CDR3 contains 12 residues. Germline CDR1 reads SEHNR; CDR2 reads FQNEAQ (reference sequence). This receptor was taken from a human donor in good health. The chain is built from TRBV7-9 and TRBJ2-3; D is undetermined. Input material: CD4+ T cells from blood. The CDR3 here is CASSFSPDTQYF. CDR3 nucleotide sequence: TGTGCCAGCAGCTTCTCCCCGGATACGCAGTATTTT. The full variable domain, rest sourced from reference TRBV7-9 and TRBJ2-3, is DTGVSQNPRHKITKRGQNVTFRCDPISEHNRLYWYRQTLGQGPEFLTYFQNEAQLEKSRLLSDRFSAERPKGSFSTLEIQRTEQGDSAMYLCASSFSPDTQYFGPGTRLTVL.